This T cell receptor beta chain emerged from a study of T cells after yellow fever vaccination. 5'RACE template switching added a universal primer site and UMIs to TCR cDNA. TCRdb re-called the 5' RACE reads with MiXCR, one entry per CDR3 protein. Among around 610,000 distinct CDR3 sequences listed, about 14% were seen once. This clonotype was counted a few times. This CDR3 region has 12 residues. Unmatched junction bases numbered 4, after V lost 5 bases and J lost 5 bases. The V gene's germline CDR1 is SQVTM and CDR2 ANQGSEA. The sequences come from PBMCs, collected on the day of the yellow fever booster vaccination. This chain joins TRBV29-1 and TRBJ2-7, with 9 bases identical to TRBD1. This receptor was identified in a man younger than 45 who received the YFV17D yellow fever vaccine. CDR3 loop: CSVWTGVNEQYF. The CDR3 coding sequence is TGCAGCGTTTGGACAGGGGTCAACGAGCAGTACTTC.